This entry describes one TCR beta chain. Seattle-derived patients entered the study during active infection and were followed longitudinally. CDR1 is LGHDT and CDR2 is YNNKEL in the germline V gene (reference sequence). Trimming left V 3 bases short and J 3 bases short, with 8 bases between. The CDR3 runs 14 residues. These data are taken from a study of blood T cell repertoires in COVID-19. Study context: COVID-19 samples, acute and convalescent, were from the United States, Italy and Spain. PBMCs, B-cell-depleted T cells, or T cells were the source of the cDNA or gDNA that made up the material.

Per the study methods: Estimation of nucleated cell counts relied on the amplification of reference gene primers. Sequenced by immunoSEQ multiplex PCR; TCRdb stores in-frame clones only, minus some. V, J and clone size derive from that table, while D and trimming were established from the DNA sequence. The top ten clones hold about 12% of a sample with about 270,000 clones, approximately 87% of them seen once. This TCR derives from a woman in her twenties or thirties with COVID-19, enrolled during active disease. The gene calls are TRBV3-1 (or the pseudogene TRBV3-2) and TRBJ2-2; TRBD2 is a possible D gene (6 bases). The sequencing input was peripheral blood. CDR3 DNA sequence: TGTGCCAGCAGCCACTGGGGGGACACCGGGGAGCTGTTTTTT. Protein product: CASSHWGDTGELFF.